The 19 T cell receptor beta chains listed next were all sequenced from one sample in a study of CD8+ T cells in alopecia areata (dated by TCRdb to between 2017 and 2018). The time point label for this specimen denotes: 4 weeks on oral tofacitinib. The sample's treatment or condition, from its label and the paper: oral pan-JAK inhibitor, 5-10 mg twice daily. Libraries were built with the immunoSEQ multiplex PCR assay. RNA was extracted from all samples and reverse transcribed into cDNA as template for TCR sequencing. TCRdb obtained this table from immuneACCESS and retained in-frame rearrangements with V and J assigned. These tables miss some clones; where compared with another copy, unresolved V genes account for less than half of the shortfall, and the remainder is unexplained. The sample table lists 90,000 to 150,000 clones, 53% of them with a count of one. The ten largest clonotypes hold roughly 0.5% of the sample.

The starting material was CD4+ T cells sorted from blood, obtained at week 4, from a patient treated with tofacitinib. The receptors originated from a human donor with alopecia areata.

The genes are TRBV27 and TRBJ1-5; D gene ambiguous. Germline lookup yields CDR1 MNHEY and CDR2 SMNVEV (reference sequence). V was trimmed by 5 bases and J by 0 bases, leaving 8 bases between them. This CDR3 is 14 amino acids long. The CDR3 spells CASSSQTSNQPQHF. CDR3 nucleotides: TGTGCCAGCAGTAGCCAGACTAGCAATCAGCCCCAGCATTTT.

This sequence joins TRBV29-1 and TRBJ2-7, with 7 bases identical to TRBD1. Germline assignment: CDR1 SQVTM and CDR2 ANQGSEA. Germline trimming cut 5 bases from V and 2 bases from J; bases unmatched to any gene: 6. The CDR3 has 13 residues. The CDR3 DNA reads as TGCAGCGTTTTTGACAGGGCAACCTACGAGCAGTACTTC. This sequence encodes CSVFDRATYEQYF.

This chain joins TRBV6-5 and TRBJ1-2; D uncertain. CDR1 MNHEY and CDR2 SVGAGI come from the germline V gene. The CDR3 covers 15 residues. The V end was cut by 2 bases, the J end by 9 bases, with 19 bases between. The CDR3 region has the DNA TGTGCCAGCAGTTACGGAGATCGGACTGTTGGCCGCTACACCTTC. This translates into CASSYGDRTVGRYTF.

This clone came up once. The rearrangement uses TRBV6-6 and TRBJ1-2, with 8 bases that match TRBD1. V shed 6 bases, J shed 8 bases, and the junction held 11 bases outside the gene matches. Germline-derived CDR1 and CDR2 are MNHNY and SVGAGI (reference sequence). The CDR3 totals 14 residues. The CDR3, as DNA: TGTGCCAGCAGCTCAGGGGGCATAGGAAGGGGCTACACCTTC. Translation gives CASSSGGIGRGYTF.

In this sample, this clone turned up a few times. CDR3 nucleotides: TGTGCCAGCAGCTTGAGGGGAAATTCACCCCTCCACTTT. This sequence encodes CASSLRGNSPLHF. This chain links TRBV13 with TRBJ1-6; possibly TRBD1 for D (5 bases). The V gene lost 3 bases and the J gene lost 7 bases, with 7 bases spanning the gap. Germline assignment: CDR1 PRHDT and CDR2 FYEKMQ (reference sequence). CDR3 length: 13 amino acids.

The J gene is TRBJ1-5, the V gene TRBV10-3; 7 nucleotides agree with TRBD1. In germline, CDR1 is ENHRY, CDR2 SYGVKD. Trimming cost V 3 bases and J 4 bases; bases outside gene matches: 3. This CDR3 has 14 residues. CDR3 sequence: CAISEQGMNQPQHF. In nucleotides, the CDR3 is TGTGCCATCAGTGAACAGGGGATGAATCAGCCCCAGCATTTT.

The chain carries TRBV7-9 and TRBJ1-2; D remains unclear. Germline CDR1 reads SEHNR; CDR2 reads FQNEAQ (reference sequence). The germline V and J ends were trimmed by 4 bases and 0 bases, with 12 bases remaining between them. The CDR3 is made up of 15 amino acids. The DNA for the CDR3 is TGTGCCAGCAGCTCAGAGGCAGGTTCTAACTATGGCTACACCTTC. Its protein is CASSSEAGSNYGYTF.

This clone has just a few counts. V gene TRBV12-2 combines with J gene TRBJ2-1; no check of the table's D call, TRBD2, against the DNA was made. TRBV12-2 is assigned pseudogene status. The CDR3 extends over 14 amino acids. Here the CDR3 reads CASRTLCGGNEQFF. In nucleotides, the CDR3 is TGTGCAAGTCGCACCCTTTGCGGGGGAAATGAGCAGTTCTTC.

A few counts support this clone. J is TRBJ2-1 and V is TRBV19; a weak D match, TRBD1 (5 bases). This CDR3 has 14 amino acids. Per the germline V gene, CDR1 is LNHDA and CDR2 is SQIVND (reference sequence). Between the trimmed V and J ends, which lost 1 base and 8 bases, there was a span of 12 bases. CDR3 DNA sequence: TGTGCCAGTAGTATAGGGCAGGGTAGGGATGAGCAGTTCTTC. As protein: CASSIGQGRDEQFF.

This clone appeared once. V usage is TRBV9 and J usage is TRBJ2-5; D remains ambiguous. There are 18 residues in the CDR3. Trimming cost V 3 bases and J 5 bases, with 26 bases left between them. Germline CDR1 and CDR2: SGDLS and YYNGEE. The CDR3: CASSEPADGGSGRETQYF. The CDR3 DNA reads TGTGCCAGCAGCGAGCCCGCCGATGGTGGCTCCGGGCGGGAGACCCAGTACTTC.

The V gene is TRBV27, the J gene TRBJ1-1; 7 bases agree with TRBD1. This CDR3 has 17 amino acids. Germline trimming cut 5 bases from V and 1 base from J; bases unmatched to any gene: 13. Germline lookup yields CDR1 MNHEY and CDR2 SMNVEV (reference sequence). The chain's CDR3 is CASSPDRVLNGNTEAFF. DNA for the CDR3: TGTGCCAGCAGTCCAGACAGGGTTCTGAACGGGAACACTGAAGCTTTCTTT.

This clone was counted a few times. The CDR3: CASSPRTNRASGANVLTF. The CDR3 DNA sequence: TGTGCCAGCAGTCCCCGGACGAACAGGGCTTCCGGGGCCAACGTCCTGACTTTC. V usage is TRBV27 and J usage is TRBJ2-6; tentative D call: TRBD1 (6 bases). CDR1 is MNHEY, CDR2 SMNVEV, per germline (reference sequence). The CDR3 is 18 amino acids. V dropped 5 bases and J dropped 4 bases, with 21 bases sitting between them.

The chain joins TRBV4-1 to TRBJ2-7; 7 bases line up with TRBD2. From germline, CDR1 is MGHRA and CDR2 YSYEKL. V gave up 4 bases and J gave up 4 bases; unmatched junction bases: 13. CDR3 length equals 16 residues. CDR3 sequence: CASSPTTGGTIYEQYF. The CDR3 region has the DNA TGCGCCAGCAGCCCTACGACGGGGGGAACGATTTACGAGCAGTACTTC.

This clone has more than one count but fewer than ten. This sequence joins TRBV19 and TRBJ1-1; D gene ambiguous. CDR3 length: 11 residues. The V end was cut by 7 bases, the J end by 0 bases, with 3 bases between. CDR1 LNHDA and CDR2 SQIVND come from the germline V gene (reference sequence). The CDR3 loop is CASIMNTEAFF. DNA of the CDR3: TGTGCCAGTATTATGAACACTGAAGCTTTCTTT.

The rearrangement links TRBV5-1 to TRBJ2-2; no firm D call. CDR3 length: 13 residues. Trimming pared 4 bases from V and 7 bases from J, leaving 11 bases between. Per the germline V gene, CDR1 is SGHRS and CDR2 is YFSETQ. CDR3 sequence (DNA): TGCGCCAGCAGCCTTCAGGATGGCGGGGAGCTGTTTTTT. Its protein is CASSLQDGGELFF.

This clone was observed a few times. CDR3 residues: CASSLDQISTDTQYF. The CDR3 DNA reads as TGTGCCAGCAGCTTAGATCAGATAAGCACAGATACGCAGTATTTT. This chain uses TRBV7-8 with TRBJ2-3; D unresolved. V was trimmed by 1 base and J by 0 bases, leaving 8 bases between them. The CDR3 totals 15 residues. The germline V gene encodes CDR1 SGHVS and CDR2 FQNEAQ.

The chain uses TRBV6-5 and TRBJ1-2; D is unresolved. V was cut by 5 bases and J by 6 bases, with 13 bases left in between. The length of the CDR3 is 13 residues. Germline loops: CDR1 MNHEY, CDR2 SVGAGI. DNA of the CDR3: TGTGCCAGCAGTCACATGGACGGCGATGGCTACACCTTC. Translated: CASSHMDGDGYTF.

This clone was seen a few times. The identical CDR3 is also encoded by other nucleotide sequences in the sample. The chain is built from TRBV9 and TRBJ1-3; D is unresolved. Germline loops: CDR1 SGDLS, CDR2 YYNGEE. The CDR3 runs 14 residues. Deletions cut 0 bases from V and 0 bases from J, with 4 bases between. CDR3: CASSVEGSGNTIYF. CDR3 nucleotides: TGTGCCAGCAGCGTAGAGGGCTCTGGAAACACCATATATTTT.

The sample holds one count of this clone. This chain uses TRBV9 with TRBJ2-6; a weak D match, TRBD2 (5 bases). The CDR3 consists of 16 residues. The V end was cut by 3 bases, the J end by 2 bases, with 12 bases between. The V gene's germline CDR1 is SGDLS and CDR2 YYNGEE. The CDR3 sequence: CASSAPPGTGANVLTF. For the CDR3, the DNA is TGTGCCAGCAGCGCTCCTCCGGGAACTGGGGCCAACGTCCTGACTTTC. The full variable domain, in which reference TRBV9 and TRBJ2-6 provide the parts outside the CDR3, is DSGVTQTPKHLITATGQRVTLRCSPRSGDLSVYWYQQSLDQGLQFLIQYYNGEERAKGNILERFSAQQFPDLHSELNLSSLELGDSALYFCASSAPPGTGANVLTFGAGSRLTVL.